Following are 8 T cell receptor beta chains from one sample sequenced in a study of cytomegalovirus exposure and HLA in healthy donors. 13 Jbeta primers and 60 Vbeta primers were used for the PCR. Clones were read by immunoSEQ multiplex PCR, and TCRdb kept only the in-frame ones, dropping some. The data contain about 140,000 clones, more than 60% of them singletons. Sample: PBMCs. Every receptor here comes from a female donor in good health and CMV-seronegative.

This clone was counted a single time. The chain combines TRBV7-8 with TRBJ1-1, with 9 bases identical to TRBD1. From germline, CDR1 is SGHVS and CDR2 FQNEAQ. Trimming cost V 5 bases and J 4 bases; bases outside gene matches: 11. This CDR3 has 16 residues. DNA for the CDR3: TGTGCCAGCAGCGGCACACAGGGGGCGGGGGGCACTGAAGCTTTCTTT. It is translated as CASSGTQGAGGTEAFF.

This clone was picked up one time. The V gene is TRBV28, the J gene TRBJ2-7; maybe TRBD2 (6 bases). The CDR3 is 15 amino acids. CDR1 and CDR2 from the germline V gene are MDHEN and SYDVKM. V lost 6 bases to trimming and J lost 3 bases, with 18 bases between them. CDR3 nucleotide sequence: TGTGCCAGCAGGAACGCCGCGGGATGGGACTACGAGCAGTACTTC. Translation gives CASRNAAGWDYEQYF.

The chain employs TRBV6-4 and TRBJ2-7, with D possibly TRBD2 on 7 matching bases. CDR1 and CDR2 (germline): MRHNA, SNTAGT. CDR3 length: 16 residues. Deletions cut 7 bases from V and 2 bases from J, with 21 bases between. The CDR3 coding sequence is TGTGCCAGCACCCCTGGTCGGGGGGCCCGCACCTACGAGCAGTACTTC. Its translation is CASTPGRGARTYEQYF.

This clone was counted only a few times. CDR3 DNA sequence: TGTGCCAGCTCACCGGACAGGACCGCCGCCTACGAGCAGTACTTC. It yields the protein CASSPDRTAAYEQYF. The genes are TRBV18 and TRBJ2-7, with TRBD1 matching over 7 bases. V lost 3 bases to trimming and J lost 2 bases; unmatched junction nucleotides: 7. The germline V gene encodes CDR1 KGHSH and CDR2 LQKENI. The CDR3 spans 15 residues. Full variable domain (outside the CDR3, taken from reference TRBV18 and TRBJ2-7): NAGVMQNPRHLVRRRGQEARLRCSPMKGHSHVYWYRQLPEEGLKFMVYLQKENIIDESGMPKERFSAEFPKEGPSILRIQQVVRGDSAAYFCASSPDRTAAYEQYFGPGTRLTVT.

The CDR3 region is CASSPGARNYGYTF. The CDR3 DNA reads as TGTGCCAGCAGCCCCGGAGCCCGTAACTATGGCTACACCTTC. The rearrangement links TRBV7-3 to TRBJ1-2; no clear D. Between the trimmed V and J ends, which lost 5 bases and 1 base, there was a span of 11 bases. The CDR3 sequence is 14 residues long. Germline V gives CDR1 SGHTA, CDR2 FQGTGA.

The CDR3 sequence: CASSLRGRVGSNRSYEQYF. The CDR3 region has the DNA TGTGCCAGCAGCTTACGTGGGCGGGTGGGTAGCAACCGGTCCTACGAGCAGTACTTC. V usage is TRBV7-3 and J usage is TRBJ2-7; tentative D call: TRBD2 (5 bases). The germline V gene has CDR1 SGHTA and CDR2 FQGTGA. The CDR3 has 19 amino acids. V was cut by 2 bases and J by 1 base, with 24 bases left in between.

This rearrangement joins TRBV11-2 to TRBJ2-7; 7 bases are a match to TRBD2. V lost 0 bases to trimming and J lost 3 bases; unmatched junction nucleotides: 2. Germline CDR1 SGHAT, CDR2 FQNNGV. The CDR3 spans 14 residues. For the CDR3, the DNA is TGTGCCAGCAGCTTAGAAGGCGGGAGCTACGAGCAGTACTTC. This codes for CASSLEGGSYEQYF.

The chain is built from TRBV7-2 and TRBJ2-1, with 7 nucleotides matching TRBD2. V dropped 5 bases and J dropped 7; count of bases not matched to a gene: 5. Germline-derived CDR1 and CDR2 are SGHTA and FQGNSA. The CDR3 has 13 amino acids. The CDR3 is CASSAISGNEQFF. The CDR3 DNA is TGTGCCAGCAGCGCCATTAGCGGGAATGAGCAGTTCTTC.